These 5 T cell receptor beta chains originate from one sample sequenced in a study of cytomegalovirus exposure and HLA in healthy donors. PCR used 60 Vbeta primers and 13 Jbeta primers. Using immunoSEQ multiplex PCR, the repertoire was profiled, and TCRdb retains in-frame clones only, with some absent. Among approximately 74,000 clones listed, around 60% were seen once. Sequenced sample: PBMCs. Receptors were obtained from a man between 25 and 39 years old in good health and CMV-seropositive.

The chain carries TRBV7-2 and TRBJ2-3, with unresolved D. This CDR3 is built from 14 residues. V shed 0 bases and J shed 2 bases, with 6 bases lying between them. Looked up from germline, CDR1 is SGHTA and CDR2 is FQGNSA. For the CDR3, the DNA is TGTGCCAGCAGCTTAGCCTATAACACAGATACGCAGTATTTT. Its protein product is CASSLAYNTDTQYF.

The chain is built from TRBV5-4 and TRBJ2-5, with TRBD1 identical over 7 bases. The assigned J gene may be wrong: the sequence end matches TRBJ2-7 better. This CDR3 has 14 amino acids. Germline V gene data show CDR1 as SGHNT and CDR2 as YYREEE (reference sequence). The CDR3 loop is CASSDRANAYEQYF. The CDR3 bases are TGTGCCAGCAGCGACAGGGCTAACGCCTACGAGCAGTACTTC.

The chain links TRBV7-3 to TRBJ2-3; 9 bases are a match to TRBD1. Trimming removed 6 bases from V and 2 bases from J; junction bases left unmatched: 3. CDR3 size: 14 residues. Germline V CDR1 and CDR2: SGHTA, FQGTGA. The DNA for the CDR3 is TGTGCCAGCAGGGAACAGGGGGCCACAGATACGCAGTATTTT. Translation: CASREQGATDTQYF.

This clone has only one observation. The chain carries TRBV13 and TRBJ1-1; 9 nucleotides agree with TRBD1. Germline trimming cut 3 bases from V and 1 base from J; bases unmatched to any gene: 0. The CDR3 is 14 amino acids. In germline, CDR1 is PRHDT, CDR2 FYEKMQ (reference sequence). CDR3 region: CASSLDRGNTEAFF. DNA for the CDR3: TGTGCCAGCAGCTTGGACAGGGGGAACACTGAAGCTTTCTTT.

V gene TRBV5-4 combines with J gene TRBJ1-3, with D unresolved. Trimming cost V 1 base and J 0 bases, with 11 bases left between them. Germline V gene data show CDR1 as SGHNT and CDR2 as YYREEE (reference sequence). The CDR3 consists of 16 residues. CDR3 region: CASSLLGSRSGNTIYF. CDR3 bases: TGTGCCAGCAGCTTGTTGGGCAGCCGCTCTGGAAACACCATATATTTT.